The clone carrying this T cell receptor (beta chain) was seen a few times. Its target is unknown. The V and J ends lost 8 bases and 4 bases respectively, with 18 bases between them. Looked up from germline, CDR1 is ENHRY and CDR2 is SYGVKD. CDR3 size: 16 residues. This entry is derived from a study of T cell responses to AZD1222 COVID-19 vaccine. Study findings and constraints: A rise in Spike-specific TCR breadth and depth followed two AZD1222 doses. Nearly half of spike-specific TCRs reportedly target variant regions that are unmutated in the B.1.351 and B.1.1.7 variants.

TCRdb's table, derived via immunoSEQ multiplex PCR, lists solely in-frame clones and lacks some. The sample lists around 140,000 clones; about 92% were seen once. This clonotype originated in an adult who had recovered from COVID-19. The sample was peripheral blood, taken after recovery from COVID-19. This chain joins TRBV10-3 and TRBJ1-6; D perhaps matches TRBD1 (6 bases). CDR3 residues: CAIAEGTRGYNSPLHF. The CDR3 DNA reads TGTGCCATCGCAGAAGGGACACGAGGGTATAATTCACCCCTCCACTTT.